This T cell receptor beta chain was profiled in a study of T cells in pancreatic ductal adenocarcinoma. Whole-study findings and limits: Mean clonality was roughly 0.1 in tumors and around 0.065 in blood, not significantly different. Results skew toward the minority of patients with early-stage disease.

No neoadjuvant therapy was given to the selected pancreatic ductal adenocarcinoma patients before their surgery. CDR3 length equals 14 residues. V was shortened by 6 bases and J by 0 bases, with 13 bases between the two germline ends. Germline V CDR1 and CDR2: SQVTM, ANQGSEA. Note on this clone: The antigen is not known.

The assay was immunoSEQ multiplex PCR, and TCRdb's table has in-frame clones only and misses some. Found here are under 20,000 clones, 88% of them singletons; the top ten hold about 0.94%. This clonotype was obtained from a human donor with pancreatic ductal adenocarcinoma. The V gene is TRBV29-1, the J gene TRBJ2-3; tentatively, D is TRBD2 (6 bases). Sequenced material: PBMCs. The CDR3, as DNA: TGCAGCGTCGACTCGGCGGGGAGCACAGATACGCAGTATTTT. It encodes CSVDSAGSTDTQYF.